These T cell receptor beta chains were read from a single sample in a study of blood T cell repertoires in COVID-19. Profiling relied on immunoSEQ multiplex PCR, and the TCRdb table lists in-frame clones only, not all of them. The sample lists roughly 180,000 clones, around 89% occurring once. Material: peripheral blood. These receptors were collected from a woman aged 30 to 39 with acute or convalescent COVID-19. The CDR3 runs from the conserved cysteine through the conserved F or W. Fields, in order: V gene, J gene, CDR3 protein.

TRBV24-1,TRBJ2-3,CATSDPGLAGGITDTQYF
TRBV5-4,TRBJ2-5,CASRHWTSIGTQYF
TRBV5-1,TRBJ2-3,CASSWGLAGWRYF
TRBV30,TRBJ2-5,CAWSSSYQETQYF
TRBV6-5,TRBJ1-4,CASRQGLWEKLFF
TRBV11-2,TRBJ2-3,CASSYRLAGGRTDTQYF
TRBV11-3,TRBJ2-1,CASSLGPRVEQFF
TRBV19,TRBJ1-2,CASRTDQGSGYTF
TRBV18,TRBJ2-7,CASSLIRQGLDEQYF
TRBV6-5,TRBJ1-4,CASSQPGQGGEKLFF
TRBV28,TRBJ2-7,CASRSYLSSYEQYF
TRBV5-1,TRBJ2-5,CASSLRGQETQYF
TRBV29-1,TRBJ2-3,CSGALQGTDTQYF
TRBV27,TRBJ1-6,CASSLGRYNSPLHF
TRBV19,TRBJ1-2,CASSKGQVYGYTF
TRBV11-3,TRBJ2-3,CASSLGQGHSTDTQYF
TRBV28,TRBJ1-5,CASSLATYSNQPQHF
TRBV2,TRBJ2-3,CASSSDSSNTQYF
TRBV27,TRBJ2-1,CASGTSGILEIDEQFF
TRBV15,TRBJ2-5,CATSRTPERDRVRTQYF
TRBV11-2,TRBJ1-1,CASSLEGGPSRAFF
TRBV5-1,TRBJ2-7,CASSLAEEQYF
TRBV18,TRBJ1-1,CASSQGNVGTEAFF
TRBV20-1,TRBJ2-7,CSASETLYDEQYF
TRBV27,TRBJ1-6,CASGQGRSPLHF
TRBV5-5,TRBJ1-2,CASSERGDSFYGYTF
TRBV2,TRBJ2-7,CASSEGTEPYEQYF